These 2 T cell receptor beta chains share one sample of origin, sequenced in a study of Ad26.COV2.S vaccination and SARS-CoV-2 variants. Treatment defined: over 15 received Ad26.COV2.S at low or high dose, single or two shots; 5 received placebo; per-sample allocation not given. Collection of the samples took place on day 63 after the first injection of vaccine or placebo. TCRdb's table, derived via immunoSEQ multiplex PCR, lists solely in-frame clones and lacks some. The repertoire consists of approximately 360,000 clones, with roughly 85% occurring once and the leading ten covering almost 7.5%. The specimen comprised peripheral blood, sampled in a trial of Ad26.COV2.S vaccine versus placebo. These receptors all stem from a person aged 18-65 years who received the Ad26.COV2.S COVID-19 vaccine or a placebo.

The chain couples TRBV18 to TRBJ1-1, with D tentatively TRBD1 (5 bases). V dropped 2 bases and J dropped 1 base, with 11 bases sitting between them. CDR3 length: 15 residues. Germline assignment: CDR1 KGHSH and CDR2 LQKENI. CDR3 amino acids: CASSPAGAPNTEAFF. CDR3 bases: TGTGCCAGCTCACCAGCTGGGGCCCCGAACACTGAAGCTTTCTTT.

This chain uses TRBV19 with TRBJ1-2; tentative D call: TRBD1 (5 bases). The CDR3 totals 14 residues. Deletions cut 3 bases from V and 6 bases from J, with 14 bases between. Germline loops: CDR1 LNHDA, CDR2 SQIVND (reference sequence). The chain's CDR3 is CASSIGDGSHGYTF. The CDR3 nucleotides read TGTGCCAGTAGTATTGGGGACGGATCACATGGCTACACCTTC. The full variable domain, completed using reference TRBV19 and TRBJ1-2, is DGGITQSPKYLFRKEGQNVTLSCEQNLNHDAMYWYRQDPGQGLRLIYYSQIVNDFQKGDIAEGYSVSREKKESFPLTVTSAQKNPTAFYLCASSIGDGSHGYTFGSGTRLTVV.